This T cell receptor beta chain was documented in a study of response to subunit inactivated influenza vaccine. Notes on the study in general: Authors proposed each seasonal influenza vaccination draws in few new T cells.

Of note for this clonotype: As yet, its antigen is unknown.

TCRdb re-called the RT-PCR reads through MiXCR, storing one row per CDR3 protein. The sample lists approximately 500,000 distinct CDR3 sequences, about 14% occurring once. Germline trimming cut 1 base from V and 5 bases from J; bases unmatched to any gene: 6. The germline gives CDR1 MNHNS, CDR2 SASEGT. This CDR3 contains 16 residues. The TCR originated in a man aged 45-65 years who received an inactivated influenza vaccine. Sample: PBMCs from blood, taken roughly 12 days after vaccination. The gene calls are TRBV6-1 and TRBJ2-5, with 11 bases lining up with TRBD1. The DNA for the CDR3 is TGTGCCAGCAGTGAAGGAGGGGACAGGGGGTGGGAGACCCAGTACTTC. Encoded protein: CASSEGGDRGWETQYF.